This T cell receptor beta chain derives from a study of T cell repertoires in cytomegalovirus infection. For the study at large: Public signatures in TCR beta pointed to CMV infection and matching HLA type.

One entry per CDR3 protein, called by TCRdb with MiXCR from the reads. The sample carries under 200,000 distinct CDR3 sequences, 8% to 10% recorded once. Turning to this clonotype: The antigen remains unidentified.

This CDR3 is 16 amino acids long. Trimming took 7 bases from V and 6 from J; bases not matched to a gene: 15. The germline V gene encodes CDR1 SQVTM and CDR2 ANQGSEA. Study-wide findings and caveats: Carriage of CMV together with the relevant HLA was identifiable through cumulative public TCR beta family frequency.

The source of this sequence is a human donor in good health (CMV status not recorded). Some clones in this sample may be carry-over from other donors' samples. Input material: PBMCs. The chain couples TRBV29-1 to TRBJ1-2; 12 nucleotides match TRBD1. This chain's CDR3 is CSATGDRGRIIDGYTF. The CDR3 DNA is TGCAGCGCAACAGGGGACAGGGGGCGCATCATCGATGGCTACACCTTC.